A single sample gave rise to the 25 T cell receptor beta chains below, sequenced in a study of blood T cell repertoires in COVID-19 (TCRdb year 2020). Library creation used the immunoSEQ multiplex PCR assay. TCRdb obtained this table from immuneACCESS and retained in-frame rearrangements with V and J assigned. These tables miss some clones; where compared with another copy, unresolved V genes account for less than half of the shortfall, and the remainder is unexplained. The sample table records about 88,000 clones; about 88% of these occur just once. The ten largest clones capture roughly 2.8% of the sample. Material for sequencing was peripheral blood. The source of these receptors is an elderly woman with acute or convalescent COVID-19.

This clone was seen only once. The genes are TRBV11-2 and TRBJ1-1; 8 bases are a match to TRBD1. Germline V gene lookup returns CDR1 SGHAT and CDR2 FQNNGV. The CDR3 loop spans 17 amino acids. Germline trimming cut 5 bases from V and 6 bases from J; bases unmatched to any gene: 17. In DNA form, the CDR3 reads TGTGCCAGCAGCACCCGGCGGACAGGGATAACTAACGCTGAAGCTTTCTTT. It translates to CASSTRRTGITNAEAFF.

The gene calls are TRBV30 and TRBJ2-7; D is uncertain. Germline CDR1 and CDR2: GTSNPN and SVGIG (reference sequence). Trimming stripped 2 bases from V and 1 base from J, with 6 bases between. The CDR3 runs to 12 residues. This CDR3 is CAWSMTSYEQYF. The CDR3 DNA sequence: TGTGCCTGGAGTATGACTTCCTACGAGCAGTACTTC.

The chain couples TRBV6-6 to TRBJ2-1, with 7 nucleotides matching TRBD1. Germline V gives CDR1 MNHNY, CDR2 SVGAGI (reference sequence). With 6 bases clipped from V and 0 bases from J, the junction kept 8 bases outside the gene matches. The CDR3 loop spans 16 amino acids. The CDR3 bases are TGTGCCAGCAGACGATCGACAGGGCTCTCCTACAATGAGCAGTTCTTC. Translating it yields CASRRSTGLSYNEQFF.

This chain joins TRBV7-8 and TRBJ1-1, with D maybe TRBD1 (6 bases). Trimming pared 5 bases from V and 11 bases from J, leaving 18 bases between. Germline V lookup: CDR1 SGHVS, CDR2 FQNEAQ. The length of the CDR3 is 13 residues. CDR3 residues: CASSANRVGRAFF. CDR3 coding DNA: TGTGCCAGCAGCGCGAACAGGGTTGGAAGGGCTTTCTTT.

V is TRBV6-5 and J is TRBJ1-2; 9 nucleotides line up with TRBD1. This CDR3 region has 14 residues. Germline V gene lookup returns CDR1 MNHEY and CDR2 SVGAGI. V was clipped by 2 bases and J by 11 bases; unmatched bases: 9. The CDR3 coding sequence is TGTGCCAGCAGTTACGCCGGGACAGGGAGGGAGTACACCTTC. Amino acids: CASSYAGTGREYTF.

The chain employs TRBV7-9 and TRBJ2-4; 16 bases are shared with TRBD2. The ends lost 5 bases at V and 7 bases at J; junction bases unmatched: 8. Germline assignment: CDR1 SEHNR and CDR2 FQNEAQ (reference sequence). This CDR3 comprises 17 residues. The CDR3, as DNA: TGTGCCAGCAGCACGGGACTAGCGGGAGGGCTCGGGAACATTCAGTACTTC. This gives the protein CASSTGLAGGLGNIQYF.

The genes are TRBV2 and TRBJ1-2, with 10 positions matching TRBD1. The V segment lost 11 bases and the J segment 0 bases; nucleotides outside the gene matches: 9. This CDR3 contains 15 residues. Germline CDR1 is SNHLY and CDR2 is FYNNEI. The CDR3 bases are TGTGCCGGAAGTAAGACAGGGGGCCCTAACTATGGCTACACCTTC. The encoded protein is CAGSKTGGPNYGYTF. Filled out from reference TRBV2 and TRBJ1-2, the complete variable domain reads EPEVTQTPSHQVTQMGQEVILRCVPISNHLYFYWYRQILGQKVEFLVSFYNNEISEKSEIFDDQFSVERPDGSNFTLKIRSTKLEDSAMYFCAGSKTGGPNYGYTFGSGTRLTVV.

The chain recombines TRBV7-2 with TRBJ1-1; possible D gene TRBD1, 6 bases. The CDR3 loop spans 14 amino acids. CDR1 and CDR2 from the germline V gene are SGHTA and FQGNSA. Trimming pared 2 bases from V and 2 bases from J, leaving 9 bases between. The CDR3 DNA reads TGTGCCAGCAGCTTAACAGGGTTAAACACTGAAGCTTTCTTT. Its translation is CASSLTGLNTEAFF.

CDR3: CASSVAADRSNTEAFF. For the CDR3, the DNA is TGTGCCAGCAGCGTAGCCGCGGACAGATCGAACACTGAAGCTTTCTTT. The chain carries TRBV9 and TRBJ1-1; possibly TRBD1 for D (6 bases). Germline CDR1 is SGDLS and CDR2 is YYNGEE. The CDR3 sequence is 16 residues long. V gave up 0 bases and J gave up 1 base, with 13 bases separating them.

This sequence joins TRBV5-5 and TRBJ1-6, with D perhaps matching TRBD1 (6 bases). Germline CDR1 reads SGHKS; CDR2 reads YYEKEE (reference sequence). Between the trimmed V and J ends, which lost 0 bases and 7 bases, there was a span of 11 bases. The length of the CDR3 is 15 residues. The CDR3 nucleotides read TGTGCCAGCAGCTTGGAGCAGGGGCCGAATTCACCCCTCCACTTT. It is translated as CASSLEQGPNSPLHF.

The chain is built from TRBV18 and TRBJ1-5; possibly TRBD1 for D (6 bases). Germline CDR1 is KGHSH and CDR2 is LQKENI. V was clipped by 2 bases and J by 6 bases, with 20 bases between them. This CDR3 contains 17 residues. The CDR3 reads CASSPAKAGALPQPQHF. The CDR3 bases are TGTGCCAGCTCACCAGCGAAAGCAGGGGCGCTCCCTCAGCCCCAGCATTTT.

The rearrangement uses TRBV12-3 or TRBV12-4 and TRBJ1-5; D is unclear. The CDR3 extends over 13 amino acids. V lost 7 bases and J 0 bases, leaving 7 bases between the germline ends. CDR3 sequence reads: CASTPNSNQPQHF. CDR3 nucleotide sequence: TGTGCCAGCACTCCTAATAGCAATCAGCCCCAGCATTTT.

The rearrangement uses TRBV10-3 and TRBJ2-3, with 7 bases lining up with TRBD1. Losses at the gene ends were 6 bases for V and 1 base for J; bases not matched to a gene: 4. In germline, CDR1 is ENHRY, CDR2 SYGVKD. The CDR3 length is 14 residues. CDR3 DNA: TGTGCCATCAGAACCGGGACAGGCACAGATACGCAGTATTTT. This encodes CAIRTGTGTDTQYF.

This chain links TRBV24-1 with TRBJ1-5; D not certain. Deletions cut 4 bases from V and 0 bases from J, with 6 bases between. The CDR3 covers 14 residues. The germline V gene encodes CDR1 KGHDR and CDR2 SFDVKD. The DNA for the CDR3 is TGTGCCACCAGTGACGCTAGTAGCAATCAGCCCCAGCATTTT. It codes for CATSDASSNQPQHF.

The chain employs TRBV30 and TRBJ2-7, with D hard to call. The CDR3 sequence is 12 residues long. V was shortened by 4 bases and J by 4 bases, with 11 bases between the two germline ends. CDR1 and CDR2 from the germline V gene are GTSNPN and SVGIG (reference sequence). CDR3 bases: TGTGCCTGGACCGCCAGATCTTACGAGCAGTACTTC. Translated, it gives CAWTARSYEQYF.

V usage is TRBV29-1 and J usage is TRBJ2-7; 13 bases line up with TRBD2. CDR1 SQVTM and CDR2 ANQGSEA come from the germline V gene. V lost 6 bases to trimming and J lost 6 bases; unmatched junction nucleotides: 5. The CDR3 spans 13 residues. In DNA form, the CDR3 reads TGCAGCGTGAGGACTAGCGGGAGAGGCGAGCAGTACTTC. It codes for CSVRTSGRGEQYF.

This rearrangement joins TRBV6-6 to TRBJ1-2, with a possible D match to TRBD1 (6 bases). The germline V gene encodes CDR1 MNHNY and CDR2 SVGAGI (reference sequence). This CDR3 has 15 amino acids. V lost 6 bases to trimming and J lost 2 bases, with 16 bases between them. Here the CDR3 reads CASRLTGTINYGYTF. The CDR3, as DNA: TGTGCCAGCAGACTTACAGGGACAATCAACTATGGCTACACCTTC.

The rearrangement uses TRBV4-3 and TRBJ2-1; no clear D gene. Germline V lookup: CDR1 LGHNA, CDR2 YSLEER. The V end was cut by 0 bases, the J end by 3 bases, with 6 bases between. The CDR3 runs to 14 residues. The CDR3 DNA follows: TGCGCCAGCAGCCAAGATGTAGACTACAATGAGCAGTTCTTC. As protein: CASSQDVDYNEQFF.

The chain combines TRBV5-4 with TRBJ2-7; 7 nucleotides match TRBD1. Germline assignment: CDR1 SGHNT and CDR2 YYREEE (reference sequence). The ends lost 4 bases at V and 1 base at J; junction bases unmatched: 8. The CDR3 is 15 residues long. This chain's CDR3 is CASSARDSLSYEQYF. CDR3 bases: TGTGCCAGCAGCGCCCGGGACAGCTTATCCTACGAGCAGTACTTC.

The rearrangement links TRBV7-8 to TRBJ1-6; no clear D gene. Trimming cost V 2 bases and J 12 bases, with 5 bases left between them. This CDR3 is built from 11 residues. CDR1 SGHVS and CDR2 FQNEAQ come from the germline V gene. The CDR3 bases are TGTGCCAGCAGCTTACTCGGACCCCTCCACTTT. It yields the protein CASSLLGPLHF.

The chain uses TRBV18 and TRBJ2-7; D unresolved. V was trimmed by 4 bases and J by 4 bases, leaving 14 bases between them. The CDR3 runs 14 residues. Germline V gene sequence: CDR1 KGHSH, CDR2 LQKENI. The CDR3 coding sequence is TGTGCCAGCTCACGTGCAGGTGAATTGTACGAGCAGTACTTC. The encoded protein is CASSRAGELYEQYF. Full variable domain (missing parts from reference TRBV18 and TRBJ2-7): NAGVMQNPRHLVRRRGQEARLRCSPMKGHSHVYWYRQLPEEGLKFMVYLQKENIIDESGMPKERFSAEFPKEGPSILRIQQVVRGDSAAYFCASSRAGELYEQYFGPGTRLTVT.

The chain is built from TRBV9 and TRBJ2-2; tentatively, D is TRBD1 (5 bases). Between the trimmed V and J ends, which lost 3 bases and 2 bases, there was a span of 8 bases. This CDR3 region has 14 residues. Germline V gene lookup returns CDR1 SGDLS and CDR2 YYNGEE. The chain's CDR3 is CASSATVNTGELFF. For the CDR3, the DNA is TGTGCCAGCAGCGCGACAGTTAACACCGGGGAGCTGTTTTTT.

This chain joins TRBV7-6 and TRBJ2-2; a weak D match, TRBD2 (6 bases). The CDR3 totals 15 residues. Germline CDR1 and CDR2: SGHVS and FNYEAQ. V was shortened by 6 bases and J by 6 bases, with 17 bases between the two germline ends. The CDR3 DNA follows: TGTGCCAGCAGATCAGACACCGGGGGTCCCGGGGAGCTGTTTTTT. Amino acid sequence: CASRSDTGGPGELFF.

The chain employs TRBV10-3 and TRBJ2-2, with D possibly TRBD1 on 6 matching bases. This CDR3 comprises 16 residues. V was clipped by 4 bases and J by 0 bases, with 12 bases between them. Germline loops: CDR1 ENHRY, CDR2 SYGVKD. CDR3: CAISVGQSANTGELFF. The CDR3 DNA reads as TGTGCCATCAGTGTTGGACAGTCCGCGAACACCGGGGAGCTGTTTTTT.

Written as DNA, the CDR3 is TGTGCCAGCACCCTATTAACAGGGGTCGATGAGCAGTTCTTC. Amino acid sequence: CASTLLTGVDEQFF. The chain uses TRBV7-9 and TRBJ2-1; 7 nucleotides match TRBD1. Germline assignment: CDR1 SEHNR and CDR2 FQNEAQ (reference sequence). J lost 8 bases, V lost 7 bases, and 11 bases had no gene match. This CDR3 contains 14 residues.